The present T cell receptor beta chain was sequenced within a study of blood T cells in healthy people across ages. The study, taken as a whole, reports: Roughly linear declines in TCR beta diversity per million T cells occurred with age.

The use of a sample-barcoded 5' primer and a J-beta primer mix characterized a second PCR of about 6 to 12 cycles. Via MiXCR, TCRdb re-called the 5' RACE reads, giving one row per CDR3 protein. The sample has hundreds of thousands of distinct CDR3 sequences; 20% to 25% are singletons. Isolation of PBMCs gave at least 6.5 million cells per sample. Per the germline V gene, CDR1 is LNHNV and CDR2 is YYDKDF (reference sequence). This CDR3 has 16 residues. The V end was cut by 0 bases, the J end by 8 bases, with 14 bases between. This clonotype came up a few times. Its antigen remains unidentified. This receptor was identified in a man aged 65-85 years in good health. Specimen: blood. The rearrangement joins TRBV15 to TRBJ1-6, with D tentatively TRBD1 (5 bases). DNA for the CDR3: TGTGCCACCAGCAGAGATCAGGCAGGGCAAGATTCACCCCTCCACTTT. Translated, it gives CATSRDQAGQDSPLHF.